This is a list of T cell receptor beta chains from one sample in a study of lymphopenia after photon versus proton radiotherapy. Produced via immunoSEQ multiplex PCR; TCRdb's table is partial and in-frame only. The sample shows 89,000 or so clones, about 83% of them seen only once. The sample in question was peripheral blood, obtained from a patient treated with proton-based radiotherapy. These receptors were taken from a man aged 55 to 69 with pancreatic cancer. CDR3s include the opening cysteine and the closing phenylalanine or tryptophan. D genes are given only for firm matches. Rows give clone size only sometimes, using once, few, many, or a class for an expanded clone.

D gene: .
J gene: TRBJ1-4
V gene: TRBV7-9
clone size: .
CDR3 DNA: TGTGCCAGCAGCTTAGGAGGGCAGCGAGGGGAAAAACTGTTTTTT
CDR3 protein: CASSLGGQRGEKLFF

D gene: .
J gene: TRBJ2-2
V gene: TRBV9
clone size: once
CDR3 DNA: TGTGCCAGCAGCCTGGACGTGAGCACCGGGGAGCTGTTTTTT
CDR3 protein: CASSLDVSTGELFF

D gene: TRBD1
J gene: TRBJ2-7
V gene: TRBV7-9
clone size: .
CDR3 DNA: TGTGCCAGCAGCTTTGGGACAGACACTTACGAGCAGTACTTC
CDR3 protein: CASSFGTDTYEQYF

D gene: .
J gene: TRBJ2-3
V gene: TRBV29-1
clone size: .
CDR3 DNA: TGCAGCGTCGAACCTCTATTAGAAAGAGGAGATACGCAGTATTTT
CDR3 protein: CSVEPLLERGDTQYF

D gene: .
J gene: TRBJ1-1
V gene: TRBV7-8
clone size: .
CDR3 DNA: TGTGCCAGCAGCTTAGACACGAACACTGAAGCTTTCTTT
CDR3 protein: CASSLDTNTEAFF

D gene: .
J gene: TRBJ2-6
V gene: TRBV11-3
clone size: .
CDR3 DNA: TGTGCCAGCAGCCCCCAGGGCTCTGGGGCCAACGTCCTGACTTTC
CDR3 protein: CASSPQGSGANVLTF

D gene: .
J gene: TRBJ1-2
V gene: TRBV5-1
clone size: .
CDR3 DNA: TGCGCCAGCAGCTTGGGTCAGGGCCCTGGGGGCTACACCTTC
CDR3 protein: CASSLGQGPGGYTF

D gene: .
J gene: TRBJ2-1
V gene: TRBV30
clone size: few
CDR3 DNA: TGTGCCTGGAGTAGGCAGGGTGAGCAGTTCTTC
CDR3 protein: CAWSRQGEQFF

D gene: .
J gene: TRBJ2-7
V gene: TRBV18
clone size: few
CDR3 DNA: TGTGCCAGCTCAACCGGGACTTACTACGAGCAGTACTTC
CDR3 protein: CASSTGTYYEQYF

D gene: .
J gene: TRBJ1-5
V gene: TRBV18
clone size: .
CDR3 DNA: TGTGCCAGCTCCCAGGGAGCGGGCAATCAGCCCCAGCATTTT
CDR3 protein: CASSQGAGNQPQHF

D gene: .
J gene: TRBJ2-5
V gene: TRBV14
clone size: .
CDR3 DNA: TGTGCCAGCAGCCAAGATCTGATACAAGAGACCCAGTACTTC
CDR3 protein: CASSQDLIQETQYF

D gene: .
J gene: TRBJ1-4
V gene: TRBV19
clone size: .
CDR3 DNA: TGTGCCAGTAGTACGGACGGTGCGAATGAAAAACTGTTTTTT
CDR3 protein: CASSTDGANEKLFF

D gene: .
J gene: TRBJ1-1
V gene: TRBV14
clone size: .
CDR3 DNA: TGTGCCAGCAGCGAGCGTCTCTGGCAGACTGAAGCTTTCTTT
CDR3 protein: CASSERLWQTEAFF

D gene: TRBD2
J gene: TRBJ2-3
V gene: TRBV4-2
clone size: few
CDR3 DNA: TGTGCCAGCAGCCAAGGGGGAGGGGAGGCAGATACGCAGTATTTT
CDR3 protein: CASSQGGGEADTQYF

D gene: .
J gene: TRBJ2-3
V gene: TRBV28
clone size: .
CDR3 DNA: TGTGCCAGCAGGGCAGGGGCGGCAGATACGCAGTATTTT
CDR3 protein: CASRAGAADTQYF

D gene: .
J gene: TRBJ2-7
V gene: TRBV6-5
clone size: .
CDR3 DNA: TGTGCCAGCGGACTGTCTACAGGGCAAAACGAGCAGTACTTC
CDR3 protein: CASGLSTGQNEQYF

D gene: .
J gene: TRBJ1-3
V gene: TRBV6-5
clone size: .
CDR3 DNA: TGTGCCAGCAGGACGGGAGCCTCTGGAAACACCATATATTTT
CDR3 protein: CASRTGASGNTIYF

D gene: .
J gene: TRBJ2-1
V gene: TRBV4-1
clone size: .
CDR3 DNA: TGCGCCAGCAGCCAAGTAGCAACATCCTATGGGAGTGAGCAGTTCTTC
CDR3 protein: CASSQVATSYGSEQFF

D gene: .
J gene: TRBJ2-7
V gene: TRBV9
clone size: few
CDR3 DNA: TGTGCCAGCAGCGTAGGGGTGTCCTCCTACGAGCAGTACTTC
CDR3 protein: CASSVGVSSYEQYF

D gene: .
J gene: TRBJ2-7
V gene: TRBV6-1
clone size: .
CDR3 DNA: TGTGCCAGCAGTGAAGTCCCCAGGGGATTCACCTACGAGCAGTACTTC
CDR3 protein: CASSEVPRGFTYEQYF

D gene: TRBD2
J gene: TRBJ2-1
V gene: TRBV6-6
clone size: .
CDR3 DNA: TGTGCCAGCAGTCACCCTAGCGGGAGTAATGGGAAGGAGTTCTTC
CDR3 protein: CASSHPSGSNGKEFF

D gene: TRBD1
J gene: TRBJ2-7
V gene: TRBV6-6
clone size: .
CDR3 DNA: TGTGCCAGCAGTTCGACAGGGATCACCTACGAGCAGTACTTC
CDR3 protein: CASSSTGITYEQYF

D gene: TRBD2
J gene: TRBJ2-5
V gene: TRBV4-1
clone size: .
CDR3 DNA: TGCGCCAGCAGCCAAGTGGGGGCTAGCGGGAGTGTGGCCCAGTACTTC
CDR3 protein: CASSQVGASGSVAQYF

D gene: .
J gene: TRBJ1-1
V gene: TRBV27
clone size: few
CDR3 DNA: TGTGCCAGCAGTTTTAAGGTAAAAAACACTGAAGCTTTCTTT
CDR3 protein: CASSFKVKNTEAFF

D gene: TRBD1
J gene: TRBJ2-6
V gene: TRBV29-1
clone size: .
CDR3 DNA: TGCAGCGTTCGGACAGGGGGGCTGGGGGCCAACGTCCTGACTTTC
CDR3 protein: CSVRTGGLGANVLTF

D gene: TRBD1
J gene: TRBJ2-7
V gene: TRBV6-5
clone size: .
CDR3 DNA: TGTGCCAGCAGTTACGGCGGGACAGGCGCCTACGAGCAGTACTTC
CDR3 protein: CASSYGGTGAYEQYF

D gene: .
J gene: TRBJ1-3
V gene: TRBV5-5
clone size: .
CDR3 DNA: TGTGCCTCCAGACAGGTGAGAATCACCGGAAACACCATATATTTT
CDR3 protein: CASRQVRITGNTIYF

D gene: TRBD2
J gene: TRBJ2-1
V gene: TRBV4-3
clone size: .
CDR3 DNA: TGCGCCAGCAGCCAAGGCGGGAGGTACCTCTTC
CDR3 protein: CASSQGGRYLF

D gene: .
J gene: TRBJ2-4
V gene: TRBV27
clone size: .
CDR3 DNA: TGTGCCAGCAGCCCCTGGGGGGGCGCCAAAAACATTCAGTACTTC
CDR3 protein: CASSPWGGAKNIQYF

D gene: TRBD2
J gene: TRBJ2-1
V gene: TRBV28
clone size: .
CDR3 DNA: TGTGCCAGCAGCAAGATTCCGGGACTAGTTTCCAATGAGCAGTTCTTC
CDR3 protein: CASSKIPGLVSNEQFF

D gene: TRBD2
J gene: TRBJ2-7
V gene: TRBV11-2
clone size: .
CDR3 DNA: TGTGCCAGCAGCTTAGTGGCGGGAGGACCCTACGAGCAGTACTTC
CDR3 protein: CASSLVAGGPYEQYF

D gene: TRBD1
J gene: TRBJ1-2
V gene: TRBV4-1
clone size: few
CDR3 DNA: TGCGCCAGCAGCCAAGATAGTCAGGGGGTCTATGGCTACACCTTC
CDR3 protein: CASSQDSQGVYGYTF

D gene: .
J gene: TRBJ1-1
V gene: TRBV5-1
clone size: once
CDR3 DNA: TGCGCCAGCACCCTCGGACGTGCCTCTCTAACCGAAGCTTTCTTT
CDR3 protein: CASTLGRASLTEAFF

D gene: .
J gene: TRBJ1-1
V gene: TRBV28
clone size: .
CDR3 DNA: TGTGCCAGCAGTAACACAGGGCGGACTGAAGCTTTCTTT
CDR3 protein: CASSNTGRTEAFF

D gene: .
J gene: TRBJ1-5
V gene: TRBV19
clone size: .
CDR3 DNA: TGTGCCAGTACTCAATCGGGGGGTGGAAATCAGCCCCAGCATTTT
CDR3 protein: CASTQSGGGNQPQHF

D gene: .
J gene: TRBJ2-3
V gene: TRBV4-3
clone size: .
CDR3 DNA: TGCGCCAGCAGCCTAAGTCCGGTTGCCGGCACAGATACGCAGTATTTT
CDR3 protein: CASSLSPVAGTDTQYF

D gene: TRBD1
J gene: TRBJ1-2
V gene: TRBV18
clone size: .
CDR3 DNA: TGTGCCAGCTCACACCAGAGAGGACAGGGCTATGGCTACACCTTC
CDR3 protein: CASSHQRGQGYGYTF

D gene: .
J gene: TRBJ2-3
V gene: TRBV29-1
clone size: .
CDR3 DNA: TGCAGCGTGCGGACGACGGTTACTAGCACAGATACGCAGTATTTT
CDR3 protein: CSVRTTVTSTDTQYF

D gene: TRBD2
J gene: TRBJ2-1
V gene: TRBV7-2
clone size: .
CDR3 DNA: TGTGCCAGCAAGAGCGGGAGTAGGGCTGAGCAGTTCTTC
CDR3 protein: CASKSGSRAEQFF

D gene: .
J gene: TRBJ2-7
V gene: TRBV14
clone size: .
CDR3 DNA: TGTGCCAGCAGCCAAGACAGGGTGGGCGAGCAGTACTTC
CDR3 protein: CASSQDRVGEQYF

D gene: .
J gene: TRBJ1-1
V gene: TRBV5-1
clone size: .
CDR3 DNA: TGCGCCAGCAGCTTGGGGAGGAAGGACACGAACACTGAAGCTTTCTTT
CDR3 protein: CASSLGRKDTNTEAFF

D gene: TRBD1
J gene: TRBJ2-2
V gene: TRBV28
clone size: .
CDR3 DNA: TGTGCCAGCAGTTTCCCCAGGGGCAGGGGGCACACCGGGGAGCTGTTTTTT
CDR3 protein: CASSFPRGRGHTGELFF

D gene: .
J gene: TRBJ2-3
V gene: TRBV11-1
clone size: .
CDR3 DNA: TGTGCCAGCAGGCCAACCGGGACACCAAAGACGGATACGCAGTATTTT
CDR3 protein: CASRPTGTPKTDTQYF

D gene: .
J gene: TRBJ1-4
V gene: TRBV5-1
clone size: .
CDR3 DNA: TGCGCCAGCAGCTTGGAGAGTTGGGGAGAAAAACTGTTTTTT
CDR3 protein: CASSLESWGEKLFF

D gene: .
J gene: TRBJ2-2
V gene: TRBV7-6
clone size: .
CDR3 DNA: TGTGCCAGCAGCTTAGCGCCCCGCGGGGAGCTGTTTTTT
CDR3 protein: CASSLAPRGELFF

D gene: .
J gene: TRBJ1-5
V gene: TRBV5-1
clone size: .
CDR3 DNA: TGCGCCAGCAGCTTGGGCGTCCTTAGCAATCAGCCCCAGCATTTT
CDR3 protein: CASSLGVLSNQPQHF

D gene: .
J gene: TRBJ2-2
V gene: TRBV5-6
clone size: .
CDR3 DNA: TGTGCCAGCAGCTTGGTTAAGAACGCGAACACCGGGGAGCTGTTTTTT
CDR3 protein: CASSLVKNANTGELFF

D gene: .
J gene: TRBJ2-7
V gene: TRBV15
clone size: .
CDR3 DNA: TGTGCCACCACCTCGGGACGGAGCTCCTACGAGCAGTACTTC
CDR3 protein: CATTSGRSSYEQYF

D gene: TRBD1
J gene: TRBJ2-3
V gene: TRBV15
clone size: .
CDR3 DNA: TGTGCCACCAGCAGAGACCCTGGACAGGGGGCGGATACGCAGTATTTT
CDR3 protein: CATSRDPGQGADTQYF